This T cell receptor beta chain comes out of a study of T cell changes during pregnancy in multiple sclerosis. V was shortened by 0 bases and J by 13 bases, with 19 bases between the two germline ends. Germline assignment: CDR1 SGHAT and CDR2 FQNNGV. The CDR3 totals 16 residues. Measured with immunoSEQ multiplex PCR; TCRdb has only the in-frame clones, and not every one. This table has 95,000 to 110,000 clones, around 91% appearing once. The chain recombines TRBV11-2 with TRBJ1-6; D ambiguous. The sample in question was peripheral blood, obtained after pregnancy. This receptor was obtained from a female donor with multiple sclerosis, enrolled in a pregnancy study. The CDR3 DNA reads TGTGCCAGCAGCTTAGAGGGAGGTATAGCCACCCCTCCCCTCCACTTT. This sequence encodes CASSLEGGIATPPLHF. Drawing the rest from reference TRBV11-2 and TRBJ1-6, the complete variable domain is EAGVAQSPRYKIIEKRQSVAFWCNPISGHATLYWYQQILGQGPKLLIQFQNNGVVDDSQLPKDRFSAERLKGVDSTLKIQPAKLEDSAVYLCASSLEGGIATPPLHFGNGTRLTVT.